A selection of T cell receptor beta chains follows, all from one sample in a study of blood T cell repertoires in COVID-19. Libraries were prepared by immunoSEQ multiplex PCR; TCRdb keeps only in-frame clonotypes and omits some of them. This sample has around 110,000 clones; approximately 88% occur once, and the top ten carry about 0.8%. The sample comprised peripheral blood. These receptors were taken from an older woman with acute or convalescent COVID-19. Both conserved end residues are part of each CDR3. The D gene is left open where the match is weak. Clone size is stated in some rows and not others, as once, few, many or a class when expanded.

d_gene	j_gene	v_gene	abundance	CDR3aa	CDR3nt
TRBD1	TRBJ1-1	TRBV7-9	NA	CASSVSGTANTEAFF	TGTGCCAGCAGCGTCTCCGGGACAGCGAACACTGAAGCTTTCTTT
TRBD1	TRBJ1-4	TRBV9	NA	CASSVDPADRINEKLFF	TGTGCCAGCAGCGTAGATCCCGCGGACAGGATAAATGAAAAACTGTTTTTT
TRBD2	TRBJ2-7	TRBV29-1	NA	CSASKGGGAGEQYF	TGCAGCGCGTCGAAGGGCGGGGGGGCCGGCGAGCAGTACTTC
TRBD1	TRBJ1-5	TRBV11-2	NA	CASSSGTAANQPQHF	TGTGCCAGCAGCTCCGGGACAGCCGCCAATCAGCCCCAGCATTTT
TRBD2	TRBJ2-3	TRBV5-1	NA	CASSNNPGLSSTDTQYF	TGCGCCAGCAGCAACAACCCGGGACTATCTAGCACAGATACGCAGTATTTT
NA	TRBJ1-4	TRBV10-3	NA	CASSGGQGEKLFF	TGTGCCTCCAGCGGGGGGCAAGGAGAAAAACTGTTTTTT
NA	TRBJ1-3	TRBV3-1/TRBV3-2	NA	CASSQVPFSGNTIYF	TGTGCCAGCAGCCAAGTTCCGTTCTCTGGAAACACCATATATTTT
NA	TRBJ2-2	TRBV28	NA	CASSPNRRGTGELFF	TGTGCCAGCAGCCCTAATCGGAGGGGCACCGGGGAGCTGTTTTTT
NA	TRBJ1-5	TRBV3-1/TRBV3-2	NA	CASSQGKGSYQPQHF	TGTGCCAGCAGCCAAGGAAAGGGGTCGTATCAGCCCCAGCATTTT
NA	TRBJ2-6	TRBV30	NA	CAWGAVAGANVLTF	TGTGCCTGGGGGGCCGTGGCCGGGGCCAACGTCCTGACTTTC
NA	TRBJ2-1	TRBV19	NA	CASSLTGTYSYNEQFF	TGTGCCAGTAGTCTAACCGGGACTTACTCCTACAATGAGCAGTTCTTC
NA	TRBJ1-4	TRBV15	NA	CATSVRSDRREEKLFF	TGTGCCACCAGCGTTCGATCCGACAGGAGAGAGGAAAAACTGTTTTTT
NA	TRBJ1-6	TRBV19	NA	CASSPGYNSPLHF	TGTGCCAGTAGTCCGGGATATAATTCACCCCTCCACTTT
TRBD1	TRBJ2-7	TRBV7-8	few	CASSLDTGVKDEQYF	TGTGCCAGCAGCTTAGATACAGGGGTGAAGGACGAGCAGTACTTC
NA	TRBJ2-3	TRBV2	NA	CASSTGLADTQYF	TGTGCCAGCAGTACGGGGTTGGCAGATACGCAGTATTTT
TRBD1	TRBJ2-7	TRBV11-2	NA	CASSPTGTGMYEQYF	TGTGCCAGCAGCCCCACCGGGACAGGGATGTACGAGCAGTACTTC
NA	TRBJ1-3	TRBV21-1	NA	CASSKSQGSGNTIYF	TGTGCCAGCAGCAAATCCCAGGGATCTGGAAACACCATATATTTT
TRBD2	TRBJ2-1	TRBV5-1	NA	CASSLGTSGGEQFF	TGCGCCAGCAGCTTAGGGACTAGCGGGGGTGAGCAGTTCTTC
TRBD1	TRBJ1-1	TRBV5-6	NA	CASSPASDRAITEAFF	TGTGCCAGCAGCCCCGCCTCGGACAGGGCTATCACTGAAGCTTTCTTT
NA	TRBJ1-6	TRBV11-2	NA	CASSPFSYNSPLHF	TGTGCCAGCAGCCCATTTTCCTATAATTCACCCCTCCACTTT
NA	TRBJ1-2	TRBV9	NA	CASSSPLGYTF	TGTGCCAGCAGTTCTCCCCTGGGCTACACCTTC
TRBD2	TRBJ2-3	TRBV10-1	NA	CASMAGGTDTQYF	TGCGCCAGCATGGCGGGGGGCACAGATACGCAGTATTTT
TRBD1	TRBJ2-3	TRBV2	once	CASSRTGGADTQYF	TGTGCCAGCAGTCGGACAGGGGGCGCAGATACGCAGTATTTT
NA	TRBJ1-1	TRBV6-6	NA	CASSYSKQVNTEAFF	TGTGCCAGCAGTTACTCAAAACAGGTGAACACTGAAGCTTTCTTT
TRBD1	TRBJ1-1	TRBV19	NA	CASGGQANTEAFF	TGTGCCAGTGGGGGACAGGCGAACACTGAAGCTTTCTTT
NA	TRBJ1-1	TRBV6-5	NA	CASSSTFMNTEAFF	TGTGCCAGCAGCTCGACATTTATGAACACTGAAGCTTTCTTT
TRBD2	TRBJ2-7	TRBV5-1	NA	CASSFPGQGTSGSAPYEQYF	TGCGCCAGCAGCTTTCCGGGACAGGGGACTAGCGGGAGTGCGCCCTACGAGCAGTACTTC
TRBD1	TRBJ1-3	TRBV14	NA	CASSQRQGANTIYF	TGTGCCAGCAGCCAAAGACAGGGGGCTAACACCATATATTTT
TRBD1	TRBJ2-7	TRBV3-1/TRBV3-2	NA	CASSQEGTGWKEQYF	TGTGCCAGCAGCCAAGAAGGGACAGGGTGGAAAGAGCAGTACTTC
TRBD2	TRBJ2-7	TRBV6-5	NA	CASSYSGLAAYEQYF	TGTGCCAGCAGTTACTCGGGACTAGCGGCCTACGAGCAGTACTTC